This T cell receptor beta chain is drawn from a study of cytomegalovirus exposure and HLA in healthy donors. Looking at the study overall: Of 300 to 450 genotyped donors, approximately 84% clustered with self-reported Caucasian donors.

Germline assignment: CDR1 GTSNPN and CDR2 SVGIG (reference sequence). The CDR3 sequence is 12 residues long. Trimming left V 1 base short and J 4 bases short, with 6 bases between. The PCR used 60 Vbeta and 13 Jbeta primers. The table came from immunoSEQ multiplex PCR; TCRdb's copy has only in-frame clones and leaves some out. The top ten hold under 5.5% of the sample, which has 100,000 to 150,000 clones, just under 75% seen once. The chain uses TRBV30 and TRBJ2-3, with a tentative D call TRBD1 (5 bases). Sequenced sample: PBMCs. This TCR was sampled from a man aged 55 to 70 in good health and CMV-seropositive. CDR3 residues: CAWSEGSDTQYF. CDR3 sequence (DNA): TGTGCCTGGAGTGAGGGGTCAGATACGCAGTATTTT.